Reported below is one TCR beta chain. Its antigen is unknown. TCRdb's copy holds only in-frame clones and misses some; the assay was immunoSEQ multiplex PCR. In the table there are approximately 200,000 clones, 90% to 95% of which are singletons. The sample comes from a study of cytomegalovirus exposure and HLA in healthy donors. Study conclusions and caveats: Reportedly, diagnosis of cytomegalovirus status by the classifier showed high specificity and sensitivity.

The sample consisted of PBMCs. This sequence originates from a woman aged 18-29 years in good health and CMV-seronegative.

The CDR3 sequence is CASCRGSNQPQHF. For the CDR3, the DNA is TGTGCCAGCTGCAGGGGTTCCAATCAGCCCCAGCATTTT. The chain uses TRBV6-5 and TRBJ1-5; maybe TRBD1 (6 bases). Trimming removed 8 bases from V and 3 bases from J, with 11 bases in between. CDR3 length equals 13 residues. Germline loops: CDR1 MNHEY, CDR2 SVGAGI.